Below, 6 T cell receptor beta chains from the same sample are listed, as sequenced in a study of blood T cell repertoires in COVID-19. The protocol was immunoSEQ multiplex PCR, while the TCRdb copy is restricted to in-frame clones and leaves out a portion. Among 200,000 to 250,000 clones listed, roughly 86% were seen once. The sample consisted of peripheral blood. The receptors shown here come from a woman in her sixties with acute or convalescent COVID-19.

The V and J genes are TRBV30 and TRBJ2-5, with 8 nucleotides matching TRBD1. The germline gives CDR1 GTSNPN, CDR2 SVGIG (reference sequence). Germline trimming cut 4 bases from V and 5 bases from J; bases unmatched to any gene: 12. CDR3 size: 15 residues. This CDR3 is CAWKIPDRVGETQYF. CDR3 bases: TGTGCCTGGAAAATACCGGACAGGGTGGGGGAGACCCAGTACTTC.

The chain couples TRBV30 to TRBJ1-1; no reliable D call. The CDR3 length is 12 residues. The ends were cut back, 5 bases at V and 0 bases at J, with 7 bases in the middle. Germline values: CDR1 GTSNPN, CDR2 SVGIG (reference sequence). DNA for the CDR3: TGTGCCTGGTCAGGAATGAACACTGAAGCTTTCTTT. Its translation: CAWSGMNTEAFF.

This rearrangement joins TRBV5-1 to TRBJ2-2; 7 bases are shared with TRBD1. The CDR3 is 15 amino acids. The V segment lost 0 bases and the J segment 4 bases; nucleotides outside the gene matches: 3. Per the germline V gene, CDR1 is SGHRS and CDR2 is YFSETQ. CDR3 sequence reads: CASSLETGATGELFF. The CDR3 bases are TGCGCCAGCAGCTTGGAAACAGGGGCCACCGGGGAGCTGTTTTTT.

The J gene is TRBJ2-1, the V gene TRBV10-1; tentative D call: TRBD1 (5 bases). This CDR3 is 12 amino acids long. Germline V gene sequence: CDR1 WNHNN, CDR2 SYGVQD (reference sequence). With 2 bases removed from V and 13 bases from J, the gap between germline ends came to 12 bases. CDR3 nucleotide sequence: TGCGCCAGCAGTGAGCAGGCAGGGAAACAGTTCTTC. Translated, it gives CASSEQAGKQFF.

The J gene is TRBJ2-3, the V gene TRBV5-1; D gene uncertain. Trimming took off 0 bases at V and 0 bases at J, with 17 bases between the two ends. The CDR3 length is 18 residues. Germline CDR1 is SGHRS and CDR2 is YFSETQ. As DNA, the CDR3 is TGCGCCAGCAGCTTGGCCGAGGCAGAGCCGACTAGCACAGATACGCAGTATTTT. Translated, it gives CASSLAEAEPTSTDTQYF.

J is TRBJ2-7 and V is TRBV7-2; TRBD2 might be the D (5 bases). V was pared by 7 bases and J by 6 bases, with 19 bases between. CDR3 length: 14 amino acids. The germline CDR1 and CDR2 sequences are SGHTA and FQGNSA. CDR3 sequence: CASNKLGGDFEQYF. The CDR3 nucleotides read TGTGCCAGCAATAAACTCGGAGGAGATTTCGAGCAGTACTTC. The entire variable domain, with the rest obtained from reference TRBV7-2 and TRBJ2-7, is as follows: GAGVSQSPSNKVTEKGKDVELRCDPISGHTALYWYRQSLGQGLEFLIYFQGNSAPDKSGLPSDRFSAERTGGSVSTLTIQRTQQEDSAVYLCASNKLGGDFEQYFGPGTRLTVT.